This T cell receptor beta chain originates from a study of blood T cell repertoires in COVID-19. Study-wide context: From T cells, B-cell-depleted T cells, or PBMCs came the material, which was cDNA or gDNA.

This CDR3 contains 13 residues. The V gene lost 4 bases and the J gene lost 7 bases, with 14 bases spanning the gap. Authors' processing steps: Amplification from reference gene primers served as the basis for estimated nucleated cell counts. The assay was immunoSEQ multiplex PCR, and TCRdb's table has in-frame clones only and misses some. The D gene and trimming were derived from the DNA, and the V and J assignments and clone size from that table. The sample lists roughly 59,000 clones, 70% to 80% occurring once. Source material: peripheral blood. The source of this sequence is an elderly man with acute or convalescent COVID-19. The chain uses TRBV12-3 or TRBV12-4 and TRBJ2-7; possible D gene TRBD1, 6 bases. CDR3: CASSSSTGYEQYF. The CDR3 DNA follows: TGTGCCAGCAGTTCCTCTACAGGGTATGAGCAGTACTTC.